A single sample is the source of the 9 T cell receptor beta chains below, sequenced in a study of vaccination and CD4 T cells after COVID-19 (dated by TCRdb to between 2021 and 2023). The method was PCR. The sequencing machine was an Illumina iSeq 100. DNA from cultured CD4+ T cells was subjected to TCR sequencing with the Oncomine TCR Beta short-read assay at the Johns Hopkins FTIC core. Starting from the raw public reads, TCRdb applied fastp trimming at Q25, assembled clones with MiXCR and retained in-frame beta chains. Rows merge per CDR3 protein into single entries with the most common DNA and genes. The sample table records under 7,000 distinct CDR3 sequences; 32% of these occur just once. Approximately 10% of the sample comes from the top ten. These receptors lack a known antigen. The treatment or condition label on this specimen signifies: approximately nine-day PBMC culture with coronavirus spike peptide pools or control peptides (ViraFEST assay).

The specimen was CD4+ T cells from blood, cultured in vitro, collected after SARS-CoV-2 vaccination. The receptors originated from a human donor who had recovered from COVID-19.

This clonotype has a single count. This chain links TRBV14 with TRBJ2-1; 9 bases are a match to TRBD1. This CDR3 has 13 residues. The ends lost 6 bases at V and 7 bases at J; junction bases unmatched: 4. In germline, CDR1 is SGHDN, CDR2 FVKESK. CDR3 nucleotide sequence: TGTGCCAGCAGTCAGGACAGGGGTAATGAGCAGTTCTTC. This translates into CASSQDRGNEQFF.

This clonotype was seen a handful of times. CDR3 protein: CASSYSGGFRETQYF. The CDR3 DNA reads TGTGCCAGCAGTTACTCTGGAGGGTTCCGGGAGACCCAGTACTTC. The V call is TRBV6-2 or TRBV6-3, the J call TRBJ2-5, with D possibly being TRBD2 (6 bases). In germline, CDR1 is MNHEY, CDR2 SVGEGT. V gave up 0 bases and J gave up 5 bases, with 13 bases separating them. This CDR3 is 15 amino acids long.

This clonotype is labeled medium-sized. The J gene is TRBJ1-2, the V gene TRBV20-1, with a weak D call TRBD1 (5 bases). The V gene lost 6 bases and the J gene lost 0 bases, with 14 bases spanning the gap. The CDR3 has 14 residues. Looked up from germline, CDR1 is DFQATT and CDR2 is SNEGSKA (reference sequence). This CDR3 is CSAAGTATNYGYTF. The CDR3 DNA follows: TGCAGTGCGGCCGGGACCGCAACTAACTATGGCTACACCTTC.

In its sample, this clonotype was seen once. The chain couples TRBV6-1 to TRBJ2-5; D is perhaps TRBD1 (6 bases). This CDR3 region has 13 residues. With 4 bases removed from V and 5 bases from J, the gap between germline ends came to 11 bases. Germline loops: CDR1 MNHNS, CDR2 SASEGT. The CDR3 DNA follows: TGTGCCAGCAGTGGTGCAGGGGCGGAGACCCAGTACTTC. The encoded protein is CASSGAGAETQYF.

The rearrangement joins TRBV6-1 to TRBJ1-2; the D gene is possibly TRBD1 (6 bases). This CDR3 is 15 amino acids long. Germline assignment: CDR1 MNHNS and CDR2 SASEGT. V lost 4 bases, J lost 8 bases, and 20 bases lay in between. For the CDR3, the DNA is TGTGCCAGCAGTGCTGGAGGGGGGTGGTCTGCCGGCTACACCTTC. This codes for CASSAGGGWSAGYTF.

This clonotype was observed a handful of times. The genes are TRBV20-1 and TRBJ2-1; D remains ambiguous. The CDR3 contains 15 residues. With 5 bases removed from V and 0 bases from J, the gap between germline ends came to 14 bases. Germline-derived CDR1 and CDR2 are DFQATT and SNEGSKA (reference sequence). CDR3 region: CSASPDFNSYNEQFF. CDR3 nucleotides: TGCAGTGCTTCACCCGACTTCAACTCCTACAATGAGCAGTTCTTC.

J is TRBJ2-1 and V is TRBV24-1, with TRBD1 matching over 10 bases. The CDR3 totals 13 residues. Germline-derived CDR1 and CDR2 are KGHDR and SFDVKD. J was trimmed by 12 bases and V by 7 bases; bases with no gene match: 8. CDR3 DNA sequence: TGTGCCACCAGACCGGGACAGGGGCGGGGGCAGTTCTTC. This codes for CATRPGQGRGQFF.

This clonotype was seen a few times. The V and J genes are TRBV20-1 and TRBJ1-6, with D uncertain. Germline assignment: CDR1 DFQATT and CDR2 SNEGSKA (reference sequence). V lost 1 base, J lost 9 bases, and 1 base lay in between. The CDR3 has 10 residues. CDR3 residues: CSARGSPLHF. In DNA, the CDR3 is TGCAGTGCTAGAGGTTCACCCCTCCACTTT.

The rearrangement uses TRBV6-4 and TRBJ1-6; 8 bases fit TRBD1. The trim removed 5 bases at V and 9 bases at J, leaving 6 bases unmatched. The CDR3 runs 14 residues. Germline values: CDR1 MRHNA, CDR2 SNTAGT. Written as DNA, the CDR3 is TGTGCCAGCAGTCAGACAGGGGAGAGTTCACCCCTCCACTTT. Translated: CASSQTGESSPLHF.